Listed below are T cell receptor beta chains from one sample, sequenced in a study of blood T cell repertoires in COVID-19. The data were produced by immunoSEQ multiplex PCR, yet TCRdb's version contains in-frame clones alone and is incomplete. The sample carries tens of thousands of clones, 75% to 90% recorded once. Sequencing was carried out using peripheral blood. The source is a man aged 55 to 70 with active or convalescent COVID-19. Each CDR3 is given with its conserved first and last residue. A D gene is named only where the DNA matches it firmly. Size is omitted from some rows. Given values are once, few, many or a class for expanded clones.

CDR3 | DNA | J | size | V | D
CASSLEGHHNSPLHF | TGTGCCAGCAGCTTAGAGGGACACCATAATTCACCCCTCCACTTT | TRBJ1-6 | . | TRBV7-2 | .
CASSVPGTSGGAEETQYF | TGTGCCAGCAGCGTACCCGGGACTAGCGGGGGGGCCGAAGAGACCCAGTACTTC | TRBJ2-5 | . | TRBV9 | TRBD2
CASSQSGTSEAFF | TGTGCCAGCAGCCAGTCCGGGACATCTGAAGCTTTCTTT | TRBJ1-1 | . | TRBV14 | .
CASRQASRDTEAFF | TGTGCCAGTAGACAGGCTAGTCGGGACACTGAAGCTTTCTTT | TRBJ1-1 | . | TRBV19 | .
CASSQDSDRGAYEQYF | TGCGCCAGCAGCCAAGATTCGGACAGGGGCGCCTACGAGCAGTACTTC | TRBJ2-7 | . | TRBV4-1 | TRBD1
CAWSPPDRVGQPQHF | TGTGCCTGGAGTCCTCCCGACAGGGTAGGTCAGCCCCAGCATTTT | TRBJ1-5 | . | TRBV30 | TRBD1
CASSRGQATDTQYF | TGTGCCAGCAGCCGCGGACAGGCCACAGATACGCAGTATTTT | TRBJ2-3 | . | TRBV11-3 | TRBD1
CASSFKGQGANYGYTF | TGTGCCAGCAGTTTCAAGGGACAGGGGGCGAACTATGGCTACACCTTC | TRBJ1-2 | . | TRBV27 | TRBD1
CASSQALFFTDTQYF | TGTGCCAGCAGCCAAGCCTTGTTCTTCACAGATACGCAGTATTTT | TRBJ2-3 | . | TRBV3-1/TRBV3-2 | .
CASSQSPTENYGYTF | TGCGCCAGCAGCCAAAGTCCGACGGAGAACTATGGCTACACCTTC | TRBJ1-2 | . | TRBV4-3 | .
CASTPRTGSSYEQYF | TGTGCCAGCACTCCCCGGACAGGGAGCTCCTACGAGCAGTACTTC | TRBJ2-7 | once | TRBV7-9 | TRBD1
CASSVHPGTNEKLFF | TGTGCCAGCAGCGTACATCCCGGGACTAATGAAAAACTGTTTTTT | TRBJ1-4 | few | TRBV9 | .
CASSLTLAWADTQYF | TGTGCCAGCAGCTTAACCCTAGCCTGGGCAGATACGCAGTATTTT | TRBJ2-3 | . | TRBV7-2 | .
CASSVALAGATNTGELFF | TGTGCCAGCAGCGTAGCACTAGCGGGGGCTACGAACACCGGGGAGCTGTTTTTT | TRBJ2-2 | . | TRBV9 | TRBD2
CASSLFAGGKETQYF | TGTGCCAGCAGTTTATTTGCGGGGGGCAAGGAGACCCAGTACTTC | TRBJ2-5 | . | TRBV28 | TRBD2
CASSIDGTDPNEKLFF | TGTGCCAGTAGTATAGATGGGACAGATCCTAATGAAAAACTGTTTTTT | TRBJ1-4 | . | TRBV19 | TRBD1
CAISDAGDGYTF | TGTGCCATCAGTGATGCAGGGGATGGCTACACCTTC | TRBJ1-2 | . | TRBV10-3 | .
CASSPGQSFYEQYF | TGTGCCAGCAGTCCTGGACAGAGTTTCTACGAGCAGTACTTC | TRBJ2-7 | . | TRBV6-5 | .
CASSPRQGNTGELFF | TGCGCCAGCAGCCCGAGACAGGGGAACACCGGGGAGCTGTTTTTT | TRBJ2-2 | . | TRBV4-3 | TRBD1
CATSESGTGGPDTQYF | TGTGCCACCAGTGAATCCGGGACAGGTGGGCCAGATACGCAGTATTTT | TRBJ2-3 | . | TRBV24-1 | TRBD1
CASSESPGSGNTIYF | TGTGCCAGCAGTGAATCCCCGGGTTCCGGAAACACCATATATTTT | TRBJ1-3 | . | TRBV2 | .
CASSSQRGNQPQHF | TGTGCCAGCAGCTCTCAGAGGGGGAATCAGCCCCAGCATTTT | TRBJ1-5 | . | TRBV5-8 | .
CASSSRQGNSPLHF | TGTGCCAGCAGCTCCCGACAGGGGAATTCACCCCTCCACTTT | TRBJ1-6 | . | TRBV7-2 | TRBD1
CASRPTTVLNSPLHF | TGTGCCAGCAGACCGACGACAGTTCTTAATTCACCCCTCCACTTT | TRBJ1-6 | . | TRBV6-5 | .
CASSAGTGLSISGNTIYF | TGTGCCAGCAGCGCTGGGACAGGCCTTTCGATCTCTGGAAACACCATATATTTT | TRBJ1-3 | . | TRBV11-2 | TRBD1
CASSLLVYEQYF | TGTGCCAGCAGCTTGCTAGTCTACGAGCAGTACTTC | TRBJ2-7 | few | TRBV7-9 | .
CASSPGGGGYNEQFF | TGTGCCAGCAGCCCCGGGGGCGGGGGGTACAATGAGCAGTTCTTC | TRBJ2-1 | . | TRBV7-2 | TRBD2
CASSYGQSNYGYTF | TGTGCCAGCAGCTACGGACAGAGTAACTATGGCTACACCTTC | TRBJ1-2 | . | TRBV7-2 | .
CASSTTSGGSYNEQFF | TGTGCCAGCAGTACGACTAGCGGGGGCTCCTACAATGAGCAGTTCTTC | TRBJ2-1 | . | TRBV27 | TRBD2
CASSMSGGREQFF | TGTGCCAGTAGTATGTCCGGGGGGCGTGAGCAGTTCTTC | TRBJ2-1 | . | TRBV19 | .
CAWSPMTGEGQPQHF | TGTGCCTGGAGCCCGATGACAGGGGAAGGGCAGCCCCAGCATTTT | TRBJ1-5 | . | TRBV30 | TRBD1
CASSQVGTSEIHEQYF | TGCGCCAGCAGCCAAGTCGGGACTAGCGAGATCCACGAGCAGTACTTC | TRBJ2-7 | many | TRBV4-1 | TRBD2
CASSQETYTQYF | TGTGCCAGCAGCCAAGAGACTTATACGCAGTATTTT | TRBJ2-3 | . | TRBV4-2 | .
CATSGTSGDSYNEQFF | TGTGCCACCAGCGGGACTAGCGGAGACTCCTACAATGAGCAGTTCTTC | TRBJ2-1 | medium-sized | TRBV24-1 | TRBD2
CASSLGGLPGDYGYTF | TGTGCCAGCAGCTTAGGAGGGCTCCCCGGGGACTATGGCTACACCTTC | TRBJ1-2 | . | TRBV13 | .
CASRPTGGPYGYTF | TGTGCCAGCAGGCCTACAGGGGGCCCCTATGGCTACACCTTC | TRBJ1-2 | . | TRBV6-2/TRBV6-3 | TRBD1
CASSLRDDSGYTF | TGTGCCAGCAGTTTGAGGGATGATAGTGGCTACACCTTC | TRBJ1-2 | . | TRBV12-3/TRBV12-4 | .
CASTEQGMNTEAFF | TGTGCCAGCACCGAACAGGGTATGAACACTGAAGCTTTCTTT | TRBJ1-1 | . | TRBV6-5 | .
CASSETAGRVEVAFF | TGCGCCAGCAGTGAGACGGCCGGCAGGGTTGAGGTGGCTTTCTTT | TRBJ1-1 | . | TRBV10-1 | .
CASSPAAGLALGTQYF | TGTGCCAGCAGCCCAGCAGCGGGCCTAGCCCTGGGTACGCAGTATTTT | TRBJ2-3 | . | TRBV7-9 | .
CASSKVVRDRGRSPLHF | TGTGCCAGCAGCAAAGTGGTCCGGGACAGGGGGCGATCACCCCTCCACTTT | TRBJ1-6 | . | TRBV21-1 | .
CASSDPTSVGTNEKLFF | TGTGCCAGTAGTGACCCCACCTCCGTGGGCACTAATGAAAAACTGTTTTTT | TRBJ1-4 | . | TRBV19 | .
CASSFGRYQPQHF | TGTGCCAGCAGTTTTGGGAGATATCAGCCCCAGCATTTT | TRBJ1-5 | . | TRBV12-3/TRBV12-4 | .
CASSYSWGRKDGYTF | TGTGCCAGCAGTTACTCATGGGGGCGCAAGGATGGCTACACCTTC | TRBJ1-2 | . | TRBV6-2/TRBV6-3 | .
CASRLGQGSTEAFF | TGTGCCAGCCGCCTCGGACAGGGCAGCACTGAAGCTTTCTTT | TRBJ1-1 | . | TRBV25-1 | TRBD1
CASSLVEGQTEAFF | TGTGCCAGCAGCTTAGTGGAAGGACAGACTGAAGCTTTCTTT | TRBJ1-1 | . | TRBV7-2 | .
CASSASWGGQANTIYF | TGTGCCAGCAGTGCCTCTTGGGGGGGACAAGCAAACACCATATATTTT | TRBJ1-3 | few | TRBV2 | .
CASSLAGTPRVQFF | TGTGCCAGCAGCTTAGCAGGGACTCCCAGGGTGCAGTTCTTC | TRBJ2-1 | . | TRBV7-2 | .
CASSPAGTYNEKLFF | TGTGCCAGCAGCCCAGCCGGGACTTATAATGAAAAACTGTTTTTT | TRBJ1-4 | . | TRBV11-2 | .
CSVEVDKGDRYGYTF | TGCAGCGTTGAAGTAGACAAGGGGGACCGATATGGCTACACCTTC | TRBJ1-2 | . | TRBV29-1 | .
CASSPAGGPTDTQYF | TGTGCCAGCAGCCCAGCGGGGGGGCCTACAGATACGCAGTATTTT | TRBJ2-3 | . | TRBV14 | TRBD2
CASSRSLGQTYEQYF | TGTGCCAGCAGCCGCTCCCTGGGACAGACCTACGAGCAGTACTTC | TRBJ2-7 | . | TRBV6-2/TRBV6-3 | TRBD1
CASSPQGPWTYEQYF | TGTGCCAGCAGCCCCCAGGGGCCCTGGACCTACGAGCAGTACTTC | TRBJ2-7 | . | TRBV6-5 | .
CASSQTGDYGYTF | TGCGCCAGCAGCCAAACAGGGGACTATGGCTACACCTTC | TRBJ1-2 | . | TRBV4-3 | TRBD1
CATSAPPGLRGPRYEQYF | TGTGCCACCAGTGCCCCACCAGGGCTGCGGGGGCCTCGCTACGAGCAGTACTTC | TRBJ2-7 | . | TRBV24-1 | .